Below, 12 T cell receptor beta chains from the same sample are listed, as sequenced in a study of cytomegalovirus exposure and HLA in healthy donors. Researchers ran the PCR with 60 Vbeta and 13 Jbeta primers. Produced via immunoSEQ multiplex PCR; TCRdb's table is partial and in-frame only. The sample holds about 160,000 clones; about three quarters are singletons and the top ten take 1.1% to 1.5%. Specimen: PBMCs. Every receptor here comes from a woman in her 30s in good health and CMV-seronegative.

As for this clone: One junction end disagrees with the germline gene, perhaps due to a read error. The chain combines TRBV2 with TRBJ2-4, with D maybe TRBD2 (5 bases). Germline lookup yields CDR1 SNHLY and CDR2 FYNNEI. The CDR3 covers 15 residues. CDR3 bases: TGTGCCAGCAGTGGGAACTATCTAGCCAAAAACAGTCAGTACTTC. This translates into CASSGNYLAKNSQYF.

The chain joins TRBV30 to TRBJ1-2; 12 bases agree with TRBD1. This CDR3 spans 17 amino acids. In germline, CDR1 is GTSNPN, CDR2 SVGIG (reference sequence). With V trimmed by 5 bases and J by 3 bases, 13 bases remained unmatched. The CDR3 sequence is CAWSLPGTGGGYYGYTF. CDR3 coding DNA: TGTGCCTGGTCCCTCCCCGGGACAGGGGGCGGATACTATGGCTACACCTTC. Full variable domain (remainder filled in from reference TRBV30 and TRBJ1-2): SQTIHQWPATLVQPVGSPLSLECTVEGTSNPNLYWYRQAAGRGLQLLFYSVGIGQISSEVPQNLSASRPQDRQFILSSKKLLLSDSGFYLCAWSLPGTGGGYYGYTFGSGTRLTVV.

The chain is built from TRBV4-1 and TRBJ2-1; 11 nucleotides agree with TRBD2. CDR3 length equals 16 residues. Germline loops: CDR1 MGHRA, CDR2 YSYEKL. Trimming removed 0 bases from V and 4 bases from J; junction bases left unmatched: 2. The CDR3 nucleotides read TGCGCCAGCAGCCAAGAACCTAGCGGGGGGTACAATGAGCAGTTCTTC. This encodes CASSQEPSGGYNEQFF.

J is TRBJ2-2 and V is TRBV28; D is perhaps TRBD2 (6 bases). V was shortened by 6 bases and J by 7 bases, with 18 bases between the two germline ends. CDR1 MDHEN and CDR2 SYDVKM come from the germline V gene. The CDR3 runs 15 residues. This CDR3 is CASSVGRDPSGELFF. CDR3 DNA: TGTGCCAGCAGCGTAGGGCGGGATCCCAGCGGGGAGCTGTTTTTT.

The J gene is TRBJ1-2, the V gene TRBV5-1; TRBD1 aligns across 8 bases. Germline CDR1 is SGHRS and CDR2 is YFSETQ. J was trimmed by 5 bases and V by 0 bases; bases with no gene match: 9. This CDR3 has 16 residues. This chain's CDR3 is CASSLAPGQGGYGYTF. DNA for the CDR3: TGCGCCAGCAGCTTGGCCCCAGGACAGGGAGGATATGGCTACACCTTC.

The chain has TRBV27 and TRBJ1-4; D is unclear. Germline V lookup: CDR1 MNHEY, CDR2 SMNVEV (reference sequence). Between the trimmed V and J ends, which lost 1 base and 7 bases, there was a span of 10 bases. The CDR3 spans 14 residues. The CDR3 here is CASSLLGGSEKLFF. The DNA for the CDR3 is TGTGCCAGCAGTTTATTGGGAGGGAGTGAAAAACTGTTTTTT.

The V and J genes are TRBV4-1 and TRBJ2-2; a weak D match, TRBD1 (5 bases). Germline V CDR1 and CDR2: MGHRA, YSYEKL. The CDR3 consists of 15 residues. The germline V and J ends were trimmed by 0 bases and 2 bases, with 7 bases remaining between them. CDR3: CASSQDRANTGELFF. CDR3 nucleotide sequence: TGCGCCAGCAGCCAAGACAGGGCAAACACCGGGGAGCTGTTTTTT.

V gene TRBV5-1 combines with J gene TRBJ2-2; D is possibly TRBD1 (5 bases). The germline V gene has CDR1 SGHRS and CDR2 YFSETQ. CDR3 size: 12 residues. Trimming took off 6 bases at V and 7 bases at J, with 10 bases between the two ends. The CDR3 DNA follows: TGCGCCAGCATAGAGGACAACGGGGAGCTGTTTTTT. It is translated as CASIEDNGELFF.

This chain uses TRBV19 with TRBJ1-1, with a possible D match to TRBD1 (6 bases). This CDR3 has 14 residues. The ends were cut back, 7 bases at V and 0 bases at J, with 12 bases in the middle. The germline gives CDR1 LNHDA, CDR2 SQIVND (reference sequence). The CDR3 region is CASTPDSLNTEAFF. The CDR3 nucleotides read TGTGCCAGTACCCCGGACAGTCTGAACACTGAAGCTTTCTTT.

This clone occurred once. V gene TRBV5-6 combines with J gene TRBJ2-5, with 9 bases fitting TRBD1. V lost 4 bases, J lost 4 bases, and 5 bases stayed unmatched. Per the germline V gene, CDR1 is SGHDT and CDR2 is YYEEEE. This CDR3 has 14 residues. CDR3 bases: TGTGCCAGCAGCCCTACAGGGGGCGGAGAGACCCAGTACTTC. Translating it yields CASSPTGGGETQYF.

The rearrangement links TRBV5-1 to TRBJ2-3; D unresolved. Trimming shortened V by 4 bases and J by 2 bases, and 11 bases separated the two germline ends. Germline-derived CDR1 and CDR2 are SGHRS and YFSETQ. This CDR3 is built from 14 residues. CDR3 in amino acids: CASSPGLLTDTQYF. In nucleotides, the CDR3 is TGCGCCAGCAGCCCTGGGCTCCTCACAGATACGCAGTATTTT. Using reference TRBV5-1 and TRBJ2-3 for the parts outside the CDR3, the full variable domain is KAGVTQTPRYLIKTRGQQVTLSCSPISGHRSVSWYQQTPGQGLQFLFEYFSETQRNKGNFPGRFSGRQFSNSRSEMNVSTLELGDSALYLCASSPGLLTDTQYFGPGTRLTVL.

The V and J genes are TRBV6-5 and TRBJ1-1, with 9 bases aligning to TRBD1. The CDR3 length is 15 residues. CDR1 and CDR2 from the germline V gene are MNHEY and SVGAGI. V lost 2 bases to trimming and J lost 5 bases; unmatched junction nucleotides: 6. The CDR3 spells CASSYLTGTGTEAFF. The CDR3 bases are TGTGCCAGCAGTTACCTCACCGGGACAGGGACTGAAGCTTTCTTT.